The 30 T cell receptor beta chains reported below all come from one sample, sequenced in a study of T cells expressing NK-cell markers. From its re-call of the 5' RACE reads, TCRdb lists each CDR3 protein once, without DNA. Reported are under 200,000 distinct CDR3 sequences; the ten largest clones contain approximately 17%. Sequenced input: blood T cells: a sorted CD56 or NKG2C T cell subset, CD4+ or CD8+ T cells, or bulk PBMC T cells (not recorded which). The receptor set was obtained from a woman between 18 and 75 years old in good health.

The CDR3 spells CASSKRGEQYF. The V call is TRBV12-3 or TRBV12-4, the J call TRBJ2-7; TCRdb names TRBD2, which stays unverified in the absence of DNA. The CDR3 sequence is 11 residues long.

The chain has TRBV10-3 and TRBJ2-1; there is no DNA to check the TCRdb D call of TRBD1. The CDR3 sequence is 14 residues long. Germline loops: CDR1 ENHRY, CDR2 SYGVKD. This CDR3 is CAISLGGFYNEQFF.

V gene TRBV19 combines with J gene TRBJ2-1; the TRBD2 assignment by TCRdb is unverifiable without DNA. The CDR3 length is 15 residues. Germline-derived CDR1 and CDR2 are LNHDA and SQIVND (reference sequence). CDR3: CASRAVAGGYNEQFF.

The chain links TRBV20-1 to TRBJ2-3; TCRdb selects TRBD1, and the lack of DNA leaves this call unchecked. CDR1 and CDR2 (germline): DFQATT, SNEGSKA (reference sequence). The CDR3 is made up of 14 amino acids. CDR3 residues: CSARDPRGADTQYF.

The genes are TRBV20-1 and TRBJ2-5; TCRdb lists TRBD2, though no DNA is available to test this call. Germline V gives CDR1 DFQATT, CDR2 SNEGSKA (reference sequence). This CDR3 contains 15 residues. The chain's CDR3 is CSATGTSGRKETQYF.

The rearrangement uses TRBV5-1 and TRBJ1-4. This CDR3 spans 15 amino acids. Germline CDR1 SGHRS, CDR2 YFSETQ. CDR3 amino acids: CASSLSQLINEKLFF.

The chain uses TRBV20-1 and TRBJ2-7; TCRdb outputs TRBD2, but without DNA this stays unchecked. Germline V CDR1 and CDR2: DFQATT, SNEGSKA (reference sequence). The CDR3 runs 16 residues. The CDR3 sequence: CSARGFVEGNSYEQYF.

The chain is built from TRBV4-1 and TRBJ2-7; TCRdb calls TRBD2, which cannot be checked without DNA. The CDR3 length is 15 residues. CDR1 and CDR2 from the germline V gene are MGHRA and YSYEKL. The CDR3 protein is CASSQDVLGGTSQYF.

V gene TRBV15 combines with J gene TRBJ2-3; TCRdb gives TRBD1 as the D gene, but with no DNA this cannot be confirmed. Germline-derived CDR1 and CDR2 are LNHNV and YYDKDF (reference sequence). This CDR3 is built from 17 residues. CDR3: CATSRDLTGQGGDTQYF.

This chain connects TRBV5-1 to TRBJ2-7; TCRdb returns TRBD1, unconfirmable since there is no DNA. The CDR3 extends over 12 amino acids. Germline loops: CDR1 SGHRS, CDR2 YFSETQ. Here the CDR3 reads CASSVQGFEQYF.

The chain carries TRBV6-1 and TRBJ2-5; TCRdb outputs TRBD1, but without DNA this stays unchecked. From germline, CDR1 is MNHNS and CDR2 SASEGT. The length of the CDR3 is 15 residues. The CDR3 here is CASTFTGRGEETQYF.

V and J are TRBV9 and TRBJ2-3; TCRdb reports TRBD2, a call that lacks DNA to check it against. This CDR3 is 17 amino acids long. The V gene's germline CDR1 is SGDLS and CDR2 YYNGEE. The CDR3 reads CASSVGPSGGSTDTQYF. Variable domain in full (rest from reference TRBV9 and TRBJ2-3): DSGVTQTPKHLITATGQRVTLRCSPRSGDLSVYWYQQSLDQGLQFLIQYYNGEERAKGNILERFSAQQFPDLHSELNLSSLELGDSALYFCASSVGPSGGSTDTQYFGPGTRLTVL.

The chain has TRBV28 and TRBJ2-5; TCRdb's D gene call, TRBD2, goes unchecked for lack of DNA. The length of the CDR3 is 14 residues. Germline CDR1 MDHEN, CDR2 SYDVKM. CDR3 sequence: CASTPVGRQETQYF.

V usage is TRBV4-1 and J usage is TRBJ2-5; TCRdb proposes TRBD1, but this gene call is untestable without DNA. Germline values: CDR1 MGHRA, CDR2 YSYEKL. CDR3 size: 16 residues. This CDR3 is CASSRTGVRLVETQYF.

The CDR3 is CASSLMRGSYEQYF. The J gene is TRBJ2-7, the V gene TRBV7-9. There are 14 residues in the CDR3. Germline-derived CDR1 and CDR2 are SEHNR and FQNEAQ (reference sequence).

The chain employs TRBV7-2 and TRBJ2-6; the D gene TCRdb calls, TRBD2, cannot be checked with no DNA. This CDR3 has 15 residues. Germline V gene sequence: CDR1 SGHTA, CDR2 FQGNSA. CDR3 residues: CASSLVGGAPNVLTF. Variable domain in full (rest from reference TRBV7-2 and TRBJ2-6): GAGVSQSPSNKVTEKGKDVELRCDPISGHTALYWYRQSLGQGLEFLIYFQGNSAPDKSGLPSDRFSAERTGGSVSTLTIQRTQQEDSAVYLCASSLVGGAPNVLTFGAGSRLTVL.

The V gene is TRBV7-8, the J gene TRBJ2-3; TCRdb indicates TRBD2, and absent DNA this call remains unverified. The CDR3 spans 13 residues. Germline V lookup: CDR1 SGHVS, CDR2 FQNEAQ. Here the CDR3 reads CASTLGGPDTQYF.

The CDR3 spells CSAIEGVYGYTF. This chain connects TRBV20-1 to TRBJ1-2; TCRdb gives TRBD1 as the D gene, but with no DNA this cannot be confirmed. Germline-derived CDR1 and CDR2 are DFQATT and SNEGSKA (reference sequence). The CDR3 covers 12 residues.

The chain uses TRBV11-2 and TRBJ2-7; TCRdb's D gene call, TRBD1, goes unchecked for lack of DNA. Germline CDR1 and CDR2: SGHAT and FQNNGV. The CDR3 is 15 amino acids. CDR3 in amino acids: CASSLENEGYHEQYF.

The J gene is TRBJ1-6, the V gene TRBV20-1; TCRdb's assignment of TRBD1 cannot be checked, as there is no DNA. The germline V gene has CDR1 DFQATT and CDR2 SNEGSKA (reference sequence). This CDR3 has 12 amino acids. Here the CDR3 reads CSQGTENSPLHF.

The chain joins TRBV5-6 to TRBJ2-7; TCRdb selects TRBD1, and the lack of DNA leaves this call unchecked. CDR1 and CDR2 from the germline V gene are SGHDT and YYEEEE. This CDR3 has 14 amino acids. The CDR3 sequence: CASSKTGIAYEQYF.

The rearrangement links TRBV5-6 to TRBJ2-5; lacking DNA, the TRBD1 call made by TCRdb goes unchecked. The CDR3 contains 15 residues. Germline values: CDR1 SGHDT, CDR2 YYEEEE. The CDR3 loop is CASSPQQALQETQYF.

The rearrangement joins TRBV7-8 to TRBJ1-1; there is no DNA to check the TCRdb D call of TRBD1. The CDR3 totals 15 residues. From germline, CDR1 is SGHVS and CDR2 FQNEAQ. This CDR3 is CANAPLQGLNTEAFF.

The rearrangement joins TRBV18 to TRBJ2-3; absent DNA, TCRdb's TRBD1 call cannot be checked. CDR1 KGHSH and CDR2 LQKENI come from the germline V gene. The CDR3 is made up of 13 amino acids. CDR3 region: CASSPQGKDTQYF.

The chain recombines TRBV5-1 with TRBJ1-6; TCRdb returns TRBD1, unconfirmable since there is no DNA. The CDR3 runs to 15 residues. Germline-derived CDR1 and CDR2 are SGHRS and YFSETQ. CDR3 protein: CASSTDSVYNSPLHF.

This chain links TRBV25-1 with TRBJ2-3; TCRdb lists TRBD2, though no DNA is available to test this call. The CDR3 has 16 amino acids. CDR1 is MGHDK, CDR2 SYGVNS, per germline. The chain's CDR3 is CASSEPSGRVTDTQYF.

V and J are TRBV20-1 and TRBJ2-5; TCRdb names TRBD1, which stays unverified in the absence of DNA. This CDR3 contains 15 residues. Germline CDR1 reads DFQATT; CDR2 reads SNEGSKA (reference sequence). The CDR3 loop reads CSARDGGTYQETQYF.

The gene calls are TRBV5-4 and TRBJ1-1; TCRdb designates TRBD1, a call that cannot be tested without DNA. The CDR3 runs to 14 residues. Germline V gene data show CDR1 as SGHNT and CDR2 as YYREEE (reference sequence). CDR3 amino acids: CASSLTGTQTEAFF.

The chain couples TRBV20-1 to TRBJ1-5; the TCRdb call, TRBD1, lacks DNA for checking. The CDR3 runs to 15 residues. Per the germline V gene, CDR1 is DFQATT and CDR2 is SNEGSKA (reference sequence). CDR3 in amino acids: CSARPGTGVLQPQHF.

The gene calls are TRBV20-1 and TRBJ2-4; the D call of TRBD1 rests on TCRdb alone, since no DNA is present to check it. The CDR3 is 14 amino acids. Per germline, CDR1 DFQATT and CDR2 SNEGSKA (reference sequence). CDR3 amino acids: CSAREGTGQSIQYF.